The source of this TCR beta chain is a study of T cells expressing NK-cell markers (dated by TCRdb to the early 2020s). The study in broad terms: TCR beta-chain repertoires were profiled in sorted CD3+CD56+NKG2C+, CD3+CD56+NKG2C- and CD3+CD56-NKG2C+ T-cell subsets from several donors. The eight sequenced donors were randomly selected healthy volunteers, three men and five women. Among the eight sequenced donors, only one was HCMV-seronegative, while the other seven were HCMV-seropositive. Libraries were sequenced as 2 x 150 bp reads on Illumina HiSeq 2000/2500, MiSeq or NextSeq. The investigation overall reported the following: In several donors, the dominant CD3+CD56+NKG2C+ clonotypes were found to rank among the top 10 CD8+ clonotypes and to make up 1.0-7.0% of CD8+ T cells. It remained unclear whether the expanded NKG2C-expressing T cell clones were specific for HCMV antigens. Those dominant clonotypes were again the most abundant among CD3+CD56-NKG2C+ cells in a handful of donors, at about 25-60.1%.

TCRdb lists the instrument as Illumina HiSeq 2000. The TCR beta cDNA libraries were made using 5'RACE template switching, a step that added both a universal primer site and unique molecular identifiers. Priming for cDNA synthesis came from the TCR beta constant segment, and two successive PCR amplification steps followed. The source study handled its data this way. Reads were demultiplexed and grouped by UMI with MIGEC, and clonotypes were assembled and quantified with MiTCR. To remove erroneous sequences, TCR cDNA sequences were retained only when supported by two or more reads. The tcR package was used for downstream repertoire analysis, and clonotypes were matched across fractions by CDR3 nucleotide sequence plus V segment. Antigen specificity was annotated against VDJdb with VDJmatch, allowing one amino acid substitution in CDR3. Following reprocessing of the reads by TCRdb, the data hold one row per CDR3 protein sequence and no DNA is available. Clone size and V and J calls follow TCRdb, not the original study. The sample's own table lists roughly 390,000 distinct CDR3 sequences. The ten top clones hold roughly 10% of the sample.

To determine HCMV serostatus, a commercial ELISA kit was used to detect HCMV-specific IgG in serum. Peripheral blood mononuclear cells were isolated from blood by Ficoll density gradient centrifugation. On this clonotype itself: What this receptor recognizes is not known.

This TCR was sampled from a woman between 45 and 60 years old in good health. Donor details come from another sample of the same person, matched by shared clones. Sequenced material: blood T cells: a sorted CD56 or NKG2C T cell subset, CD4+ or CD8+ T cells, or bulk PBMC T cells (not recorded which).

The CDR3 in this case is CASTTRVVSGANVLTF. The rearranged segments are TRBV28 and TRBJ2-6. The germline V gene specifies MDHEN as CDR1 and SYDVKM as CDR2. The CDR3 starts with the cysteine, ends with the phenylalanine, and has 16 residues. The coding DNA is unavailable.